The 3 T cell receptor beta chains reported below all come from one sample, sequenced in a study of shared clonotypes between healthy human individuals. The protocol was immunoSEQ multiplex PCR, while the TCRdb copy is restricted to in-frame clones and leaves out a portion. The data hold fewer than 500,000 clones, with 75% to 80% observed a single time. Sequencing was carried out using PBMCs. The receptors stem from a woman between 35 and 50 years old in good health. Some clones in this sample may be carry-over from other donors' samples.

V gene TRBV2 combines with J gene TRBJ1-2; D is possibly TRBD1 (5 bases). The CDR3 is made up of 13 amino acids. The germline V gene encodes CDR1 SNHLY and CDR2 FYNNEI. Deletions cut 4 bases from V and 3 bases from J, with 9 bases between. The CDR3, as DNA: TGTGCCAGCAGTGGAGGCAGGGACTATGGCTACACCTTC. This encodes CASSGGRDYGYTF.

The chain links TRBV5-4 to TRBJ2-7; 9 bases fit TRBD2. The CDR3 is 15 residues long. V lost 0 bases to trimming and J lost 2 bases; unmatched junction nucleotides: 3. In germline, CDR1 is SGHNT, CDR2 YYREEE (reference sequence). In nucleotides, the CDR3 is TGTGCCAGCAGCTTGGAGGCGGGAGGGCCCTACGAGCAGTACTTC. Encoded protein: CASSLEAGGPYEQYF. Combining the CDR3 with reference TRBV5-4 and TRBJ2-7 gives the whole variable domain ETGVTQSPTHLIKTRGQQVTLRCSSQSGHNTVSWYQQALGQGPQFIFQYYREEENGRGNFPPRFSGLQFPNYSSELNVNALELDDSALYLCASSLEAGGPYEQYFGPGTRLTVT.

The CDR3, as DNA: TGCGCCAGCACTCTTGCGGGGGGCGGCGACGAGCAGTACTTC. Protein: CASTLAGGGDEQYF. This rearrangement joins TRBV5-1 to TRBJ2-7; 8 positions agree with TRBD2. J gave up 5 bases and V 6 bases, and 10 bases lay outside the gene matches. Germline V CDR1 and CDR2: SGHRS, YFSETQ. The CDR3 contains 14 residues.